This T cell receptor (beta chain) was sequenced during a study of T cell repertoires in cytomegalovirus infection. Turning to the study itself: Peptides in the study included HLA-C-restricted and HLA-B-restricted CMV epitopes.

TCRdb reprocessed the reads via MiXCR and lists one record per CDR3 protein. Of about 350,000 distinct CDR3 sequences in the sample, about 35% were seen once. Trimming cost V 4 bases and J 2 bases; bases outside gene matches: 14. This CDR3 contains 18 residues. Germline V gene sequence: CDR1 SGHVS, CDR2 FQNEAQ. Only a few counts were recorded for this clonotype. The target antigen is unknown. The TCR sequence derives from a human donor in good health (CMV status not recorded). Some clones in this sample may be carry-over from other donors' samples. Sequenced material: cultured PBMCs, taken from culture after CMV antigen stimulation. The J gene is TRBJ2-7, the V gene TRBV7-8; 10 bases are shared with TRBD2. The CDR3, as DNA: TGTGCCAGCAGCTCCCGGACCCAGACTAGCGGGTTGACCTACGAGCAGTACGTC. This gives the protein CASSSRTQTSGLTYEQYV.